This T cell receptor beta chain was captured by sequencing in a study of blood T cell repertoires in COVID-19. In the study overall: Acute and convalescent COVID-19 specimens originated in the United States, Italy and Spain. From T cells, B-cell-depleted T cells, or PBMCs came the material, which was cDNA or gDNA.

V dropped 4 bases and J dropped 1; count of bases not matched to a gene: 1. The CDR3 length is 14 residues. Germline CDR1 and CDR2: LGHDT and YNNKEL (reference sequence). Cohorts were based on clinical histories the participants reported. Original analysis: Estimation of nucleated cell counts relied on the amplification of reference gene primers. Profiled with immunoSEQ multiplex PCR; TCRdb holds only in-frame clones, not every one. Clone size and the V and J calls come from that table; the DNA yielded D and trimming. Among some 130,000 clones listed, about 81% were seen once. The sequenced sample consisted of PBMCs or T cells enriched from blood (not recorded which). This clonotype was obtained from a man in his forties with acute COVID-19. V and J are TRBV3-1 (or the pseudogene TRBV3-2) and TRBJ2-4; 7 bases agree with TRBD1. The chain's CDR3 is CASSPQGAKNIQYF. The CDR3 region has the DNA TGTGCCAGCAGCCCACAGGGGGCCAAAAACATTCAGTACTTC.